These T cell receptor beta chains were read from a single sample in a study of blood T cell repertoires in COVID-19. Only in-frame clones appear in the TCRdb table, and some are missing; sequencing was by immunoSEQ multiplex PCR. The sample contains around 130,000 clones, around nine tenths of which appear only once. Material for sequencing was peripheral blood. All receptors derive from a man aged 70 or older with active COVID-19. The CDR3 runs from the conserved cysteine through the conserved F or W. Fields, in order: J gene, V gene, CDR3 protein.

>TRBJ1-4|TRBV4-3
CASSQQSNEKLFF
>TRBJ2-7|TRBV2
CASSEALLGQGEQYF
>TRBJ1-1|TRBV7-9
CASSERTVNTEAFF
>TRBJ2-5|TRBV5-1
CASGRAGATQETQYF
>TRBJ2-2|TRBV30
CAWSPRGRNTGELFF
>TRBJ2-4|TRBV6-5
CASSWGQGAQYF
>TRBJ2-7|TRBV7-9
CASSSQNEQYF
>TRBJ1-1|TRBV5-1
CASSFGSSLNTEAFF
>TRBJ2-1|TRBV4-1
CASSPSGPSYNEQFF
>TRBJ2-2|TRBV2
CASSVRGAGELFF
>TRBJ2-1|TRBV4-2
CASSQSSGRLAGAYNEQFF